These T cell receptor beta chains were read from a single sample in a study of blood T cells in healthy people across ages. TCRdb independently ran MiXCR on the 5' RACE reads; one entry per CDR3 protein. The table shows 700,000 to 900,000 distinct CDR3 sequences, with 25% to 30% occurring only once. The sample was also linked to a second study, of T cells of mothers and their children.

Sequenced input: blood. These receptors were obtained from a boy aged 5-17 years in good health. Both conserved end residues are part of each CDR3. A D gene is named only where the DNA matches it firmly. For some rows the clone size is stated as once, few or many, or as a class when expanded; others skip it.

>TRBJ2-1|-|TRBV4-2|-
CASSGTVSDNEQFF
TGTGCCAGCTCGGGGACCGTCAGCGACAATGAGCAGTTCTTC
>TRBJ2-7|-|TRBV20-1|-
CSARVKGMGDEQYF
TGCAGTGCTAGAGTAAAAGGGATGGGGGACGAGCAGTACTTC
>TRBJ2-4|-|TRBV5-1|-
CASSFTSPSHTNIQYF
TGCGCCAGCAGCTTTACCAGCCCAAGCCATACAAACATTCAGTACTTC
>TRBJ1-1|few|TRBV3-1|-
CASSQAGREAFF
TGTGCCAGCAGCCAAGCCGGCAGGGAAGCTTTCTTT
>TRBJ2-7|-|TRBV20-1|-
CSARGAVIYEQYF
TGCAGTGCTAGGGGCGCCGTAATCTACGAGCAGTACTTC
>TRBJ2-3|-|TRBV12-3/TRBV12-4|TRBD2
CASSPLAGPPDTQYF
TGTGCCAGCAGCCCCTTAGCGGGGCCGCCAGATACGCAGTATTTT
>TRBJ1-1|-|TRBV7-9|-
CASSLAGKNTEAFF
TGTGCCAGCAGCTTAGCTGGTAAGAACACTGAAGCTTTCTTT
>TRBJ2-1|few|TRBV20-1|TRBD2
CSARRLAGINEQFF
TGCAGTGCTAGAAGGCTAGCGGGGATCAATGAGCAGTTCTTC
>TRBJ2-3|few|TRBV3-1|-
CASSQLDSPDTQYF
TGTGCCAGCAGCCAACTGGACTCCCCAGATACGCAGTATTTT
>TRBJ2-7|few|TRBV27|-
CASSSSNYEQYF
TGTGCCAGCAGTTCCTCGAACTACGAGCAGTACTTC
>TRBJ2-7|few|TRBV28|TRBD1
CASRPQGREQYF
TGTGCCAGCAGGCCACAGGGGCGCGAGCAGTACTTC
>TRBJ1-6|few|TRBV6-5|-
CASSRWGEENSPLHF
TGTGCCAGCAGTCGCTGGGGTGAGGAAAATTCACCCCTCCACTTT
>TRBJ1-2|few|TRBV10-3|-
CAISESREANYGYTF
TGTGCCATCAGTGAGTCCCGGGAAGCTAACTATGGCTACACCTTC
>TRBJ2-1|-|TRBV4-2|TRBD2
CASSQEGGAGGRGSYNEQFF
TGTGCCAGCAGCCAAGAGGGCGGCGCGGGGGGTCGCGGCTCCTACAATGAGCAGTTCTTC
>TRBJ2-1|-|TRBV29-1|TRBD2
CSVMPAGVNEQFF
TGCAGCGTTATGCCAGCGGGGGTCAATGAGCAGTTCTTC
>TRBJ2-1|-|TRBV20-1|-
CSARIGLQGLRDNEQFF
TGCAGTGCTAGAATAGGACTGCAGGGGCTAAGAGACAATGAGCAGTTCTTC
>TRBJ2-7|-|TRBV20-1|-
CSATGGFSALRQYF
TGCAGTGCCACCGGAGGGTTTTCCGCTCTGAGGCAGTACTTC
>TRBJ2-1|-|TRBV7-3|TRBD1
CASSLTGQGAYEQFF
TGTGCCAGCAGCTTAACGGGACAGGGGGCTTATGAGCAGTTCTTC
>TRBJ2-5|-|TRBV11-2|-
CASSLGPSRETQYF
TGTGCCAGCAGCTTAGGACCCTCGAGGGAGACCCAGTACTTC
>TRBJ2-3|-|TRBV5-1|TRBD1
CASSRGQVGDTQYF
TGCGCCAGCAGCCGCGGACAGGTGGGGGATACGCAGTATTTT
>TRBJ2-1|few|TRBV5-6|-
CASSLGLRPYNEQFF
TGTGCCAGCAGTTTAGGACTCCGCCCTTACAATGAGCAGTTCTTC
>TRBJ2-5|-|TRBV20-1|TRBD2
CSARDGGPGLAARETQYF
TGCAGTGCTAGAGATGGTGGACCGGGACTAGCGGCCCGAGAGACCCAGTACTTC
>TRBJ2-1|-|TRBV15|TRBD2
CATSTPGGSNEQFF
TGTGCCACCAGCACCCCGGGGGGGAGCAATGAGCAGTTCTTC